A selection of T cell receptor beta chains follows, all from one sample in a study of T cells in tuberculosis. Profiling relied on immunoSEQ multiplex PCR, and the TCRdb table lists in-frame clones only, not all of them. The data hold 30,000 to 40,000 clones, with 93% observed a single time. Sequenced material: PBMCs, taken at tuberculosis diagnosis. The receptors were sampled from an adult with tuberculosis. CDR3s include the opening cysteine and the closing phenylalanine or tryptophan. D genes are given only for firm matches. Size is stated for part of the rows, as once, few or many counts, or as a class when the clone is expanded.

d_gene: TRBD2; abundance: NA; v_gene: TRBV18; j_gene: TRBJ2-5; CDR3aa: CASSPTSGGGQETQYF; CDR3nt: TGTGCCAGCTCACCGACTAGCGGGGGGGGACAAGAGACCCAGTACTTC
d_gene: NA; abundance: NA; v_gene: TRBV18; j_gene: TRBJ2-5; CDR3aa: CASSPRDSPETQYF; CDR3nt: TGTGCCAGCTCACCCCGGGACTCCCCAGAGACCCAGTACTTC
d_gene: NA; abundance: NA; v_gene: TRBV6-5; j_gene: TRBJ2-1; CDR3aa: CASSYVPGSYNEQFF; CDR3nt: TGTGCCAGCAGTTACGTTCCGGGATCCTACAATGAGCAGTTCTTC
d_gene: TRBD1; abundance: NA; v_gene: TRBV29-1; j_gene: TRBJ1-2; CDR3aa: CSVEERGGQGAGVIGYTF; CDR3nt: TGCAGCGTTGAAGAAAGAGGAGGACAGGGGGCAGGGGTAATCGGCTACACCTTC
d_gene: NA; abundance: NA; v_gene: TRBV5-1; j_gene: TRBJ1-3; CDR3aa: CASSLDSNTIYF; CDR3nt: TGCGCCAGCAGCCTGGACAGCAACACCATATATTTT
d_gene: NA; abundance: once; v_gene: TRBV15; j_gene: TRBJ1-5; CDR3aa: CATSRDGRVGQPQHF; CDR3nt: TGTGCCACCAGCAGAGATGGCAGGGTGGGTCAGCCCCAGCATTTT
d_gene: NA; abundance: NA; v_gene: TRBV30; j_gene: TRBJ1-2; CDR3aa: CAWSLIDGHARGYTF; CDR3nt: TGTGCCTGGAGCTTAATAGATGGACACGCCCGGGGCTACACCTTC
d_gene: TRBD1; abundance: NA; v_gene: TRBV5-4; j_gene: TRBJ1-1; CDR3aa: CASSPRDRGAEAFF; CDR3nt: TGTGCCAGCAGTCCCCGGGACAGGGGGGCTGAAGCTTTCTTT
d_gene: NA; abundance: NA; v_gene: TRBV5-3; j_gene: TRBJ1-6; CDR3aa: CARLEANSYNSPLHF; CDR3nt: TGTGCCAGATTAGAGGCTAATTCCTATAATTCACCCCTCCACTTT
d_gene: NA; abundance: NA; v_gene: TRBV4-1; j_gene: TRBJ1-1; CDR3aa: CASSQEGRMNTEAFF; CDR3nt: TGCGCCAGCAGCCAAGAGGGCAGGATGAACACTGAAGCTTTCTTT
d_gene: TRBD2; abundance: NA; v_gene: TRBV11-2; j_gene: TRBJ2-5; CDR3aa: CASSLELAGVPGETQYF; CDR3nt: TGTGCCAGCAGCTTAGAACTAGCGGGGGTCCCGGGAGAGACCCAGTACTTC
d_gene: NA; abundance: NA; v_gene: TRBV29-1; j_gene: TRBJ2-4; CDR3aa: CSVEVQGRQGNIQYF; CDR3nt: TGCAGCGTTGAAGTTCAGGGACGTCAGGGGAACATTCAGTACTTC
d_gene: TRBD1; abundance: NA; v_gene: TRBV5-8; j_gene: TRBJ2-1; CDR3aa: CASSLGTGWAYNEQFF; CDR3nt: TGTGCCAGCAGCTTGGGGACAGGGTGGGCCTACAATGAGCAGTTCTTC
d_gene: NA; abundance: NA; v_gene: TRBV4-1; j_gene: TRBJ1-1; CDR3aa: CASSQSARTTEAFF; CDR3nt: TGCGCCAGCAGCCAAAGCGCGCGCACGACTGAAGCTTTCTTT
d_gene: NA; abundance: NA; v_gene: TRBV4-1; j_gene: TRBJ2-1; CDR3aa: CASSQVPSGPHEQFF; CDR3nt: TGCGCCAGCAGCCAAGTACCCAGCGGTCCCCATGAGCAGTTCTTC
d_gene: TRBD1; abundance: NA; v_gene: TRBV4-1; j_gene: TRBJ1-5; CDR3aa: CASSPQGADQPQHF; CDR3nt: TGCGCCAGCAGCCCACAGGGGGCGGATCAGCCCCAGCATTTT
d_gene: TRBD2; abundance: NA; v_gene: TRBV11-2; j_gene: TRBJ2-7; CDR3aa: CASSPLNRLAGVTYEQYF; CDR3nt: TGTGCCAGCAGCCCTCTAAATAGACTAGCGGGAGTAACCTACGAGCAGTACTTC
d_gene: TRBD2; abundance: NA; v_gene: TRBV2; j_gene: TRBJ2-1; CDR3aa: CASSTWTSADEQFF; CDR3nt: TGTGCCAGCAGTACATGGACTAGCGCGGATGAGCAGTTCTTC
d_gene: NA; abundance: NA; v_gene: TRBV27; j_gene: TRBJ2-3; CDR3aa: CASSPSPGAADTQYF; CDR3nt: TGTGCCAGCAGTCCCTCTCCGGGAGCGGCAGATACGCAGTATTTT
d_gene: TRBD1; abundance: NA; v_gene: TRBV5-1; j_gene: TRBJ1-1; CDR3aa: CASSVGTGGYSTEAFF; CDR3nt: TGCGCCAGCAGCGTTGGGACAGGGGGCTATAGCACTGAAGCTTTCTTT
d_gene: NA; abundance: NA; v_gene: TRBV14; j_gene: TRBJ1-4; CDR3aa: CASSLLTGGKLFF; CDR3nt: TGTGCCAGCAGTCTTTTGACCGGGGGAAAACTGTTTTTT
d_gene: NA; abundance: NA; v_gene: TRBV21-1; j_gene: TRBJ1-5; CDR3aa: CASSKWLARQGFGNSNQPQHF; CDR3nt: TGTGCCAGCAGCAAATGGCTGGCCAGGCAAGGCTTCGGCAATAGCAATCAGCCCCAGCATTTT
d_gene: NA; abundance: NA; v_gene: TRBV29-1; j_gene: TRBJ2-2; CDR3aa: CSVEGQGMVGELFF; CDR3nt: TGCAGCGTTGAGGGTCAGGGGATGGTCGGGGAGCTGTTTTTT
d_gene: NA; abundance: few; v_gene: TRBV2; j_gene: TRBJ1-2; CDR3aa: CASSDRDRGGYTF; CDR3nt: TGTGCCAGCAGTGATCGAGACCGAGGTGGCTACACCTTC
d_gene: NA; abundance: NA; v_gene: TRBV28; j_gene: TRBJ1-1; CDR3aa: CASSLLGTLYSWAFF; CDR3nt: TGTGCCAGCAGTTTATTGGGGACACTGTACAGTTGGGCTTTCTTT
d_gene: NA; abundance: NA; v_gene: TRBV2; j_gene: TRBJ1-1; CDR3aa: CASSDGEDTEAFF; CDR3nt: TGTGCCAGCAGTGACGGGGAGGACACTGAAGCTTTCTTT
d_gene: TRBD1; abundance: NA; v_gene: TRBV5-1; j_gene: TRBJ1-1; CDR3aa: CASRQGARGTEAFF; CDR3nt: TGCGCCAGCAGACAGGGGGCAAGAGGCACTGAAGCTTTCTTT
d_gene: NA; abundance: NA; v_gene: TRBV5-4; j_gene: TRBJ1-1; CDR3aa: CASSLAAGSMNTEAFF; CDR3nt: TGTGCCAGCAGCTTGGCGGCAGGCTCCATGAACACTGAAGCTTTCTTT
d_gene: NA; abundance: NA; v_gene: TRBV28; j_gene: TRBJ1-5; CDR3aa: CASSLSQGLQHF; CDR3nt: TGTGCCAGCAGTTTAAGCCAGGGCCTCCAGCATTTT
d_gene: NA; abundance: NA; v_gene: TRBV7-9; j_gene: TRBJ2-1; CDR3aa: CASSPLLGASYNEQFF; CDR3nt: TGTGCCAGCAGCCCCTTACTAGGCGCTTCCTACAATGAGCAGTTCTTC
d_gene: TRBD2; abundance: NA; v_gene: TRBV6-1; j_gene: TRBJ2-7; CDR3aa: CASSEAWRIAGQGEQYF; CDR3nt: TGTGCCAGCAGTGAAGCGTGGAGGATAGCGGGTCAAGGCGAGCAGTACTTC
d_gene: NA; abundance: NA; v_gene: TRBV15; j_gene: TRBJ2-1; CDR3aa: CATSRGQSSEQFF; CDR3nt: TGTGCCACCAGCAGAGGCCAGTCCTCCGAGCAGTTCTTC
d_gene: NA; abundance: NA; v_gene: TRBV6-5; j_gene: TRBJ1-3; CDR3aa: CASTNGNTIYF; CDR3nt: TGTGCCAGCACTAACGGAAACACCATATATTTT
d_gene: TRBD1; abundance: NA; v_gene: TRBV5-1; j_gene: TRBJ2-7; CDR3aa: CASSSFAATGHYEQYF; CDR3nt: TGCGCCAGCAGCTCGTTCGCCGCGACAGGGCACTACGAGCAGTACTTC
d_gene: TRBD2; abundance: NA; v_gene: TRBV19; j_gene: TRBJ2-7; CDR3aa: CASSPPGTRSYEQYF; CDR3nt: TGTGCCAGTAGTCCTCCTGGGACTAGATCTTACGAGCAGTACTTC
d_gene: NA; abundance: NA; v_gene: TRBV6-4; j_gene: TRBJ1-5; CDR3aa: CASSNEVKGNQPQHF; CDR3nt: TGTGCCAGCAGTAACGAGGTTAAGGGCAATCAGCCCCAGCATTTT
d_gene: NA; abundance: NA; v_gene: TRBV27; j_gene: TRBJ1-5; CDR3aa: CASSLDRLGEPQHF; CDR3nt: TGTGCCAGCAGCCTCGACAGGCTCGGAGAGCCCCAGCATTTT
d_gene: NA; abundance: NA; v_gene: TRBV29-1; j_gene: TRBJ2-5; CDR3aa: CSVAGVVNRGETQYF; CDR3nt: TGCAGCGTTGCCGGGGTTGTGAACCGAGGGGAGACCCAGTACTTC
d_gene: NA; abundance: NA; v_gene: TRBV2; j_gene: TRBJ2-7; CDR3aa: CASTTTKYEQYF; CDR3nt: TGTGCCAGCACCACTACCAAGTACGAGCAGTACTTC
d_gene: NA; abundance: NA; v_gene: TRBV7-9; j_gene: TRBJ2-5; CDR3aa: CASSSRGQRGPTEETQYF; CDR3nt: TGTGCCAGCAGCTCGCGGGGTCAGAGGGGCCCCACCGAGGAGACCCAGTACTTC
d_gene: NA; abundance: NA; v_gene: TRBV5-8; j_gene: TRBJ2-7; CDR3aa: CASSFSGDLEQYF; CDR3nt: TGTGCCAGCAGCTTCTCAGGGGACCTCGAGCAGTACTTC
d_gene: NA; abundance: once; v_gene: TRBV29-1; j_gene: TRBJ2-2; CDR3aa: CSVKGDQITGELFF; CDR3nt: TGCAGCGTTAAGGGGGACCAGATCACCGGGGAGCTGTTTTTT
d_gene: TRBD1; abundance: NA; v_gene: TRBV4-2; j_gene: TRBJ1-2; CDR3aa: CASSQATGTGGGYGYTF; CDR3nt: TGTGCCAGCAGCCAAGCCACCGGGACAGGGGGCGGGTATGGCTACACCTTC
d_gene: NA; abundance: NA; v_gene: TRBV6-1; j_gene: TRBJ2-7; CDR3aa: CASSLRLVWEQYF; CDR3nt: TGTGCCAGCAGCCTTCGACTAGTCTGGGAGCAGTACTTC
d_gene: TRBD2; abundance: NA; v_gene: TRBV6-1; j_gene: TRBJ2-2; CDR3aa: CASSEGAAGVGGELFF; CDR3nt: TGTGCCAGCAGTGAAGGAGCAGCGGGAGTGGGCGGGGAGCTGTTTTTT
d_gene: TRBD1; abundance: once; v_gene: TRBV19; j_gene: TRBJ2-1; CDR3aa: CATADRGRDEQFF; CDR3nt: TGTGCCACCGCCGACAGGGGTCGGGATGAGCAGTTCTTC
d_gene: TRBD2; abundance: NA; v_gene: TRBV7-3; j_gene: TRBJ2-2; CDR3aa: CASSLTGRDTGELFF; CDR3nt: TGTGCCAGCAGCTTAACGGGGAGGGACACCGGGGAGCTGTTTTTT
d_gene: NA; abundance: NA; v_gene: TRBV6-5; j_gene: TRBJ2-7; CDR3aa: CATSSQVYEQYF; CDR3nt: TGTGCCACCAGTTCACAGGTCTACGAGCAGTACTTC
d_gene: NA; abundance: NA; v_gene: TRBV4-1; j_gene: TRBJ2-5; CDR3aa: CASSQVKGDQETQYF; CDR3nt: TGCGCCAGCAGCCAAGTTAAAGGGGACCAAGAGACCCAGTACTTC
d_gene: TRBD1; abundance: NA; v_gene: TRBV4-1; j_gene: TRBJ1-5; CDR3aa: CASSQDRGINQPQHF; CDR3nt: TGCGCCAGCAGCCAGGACAGGGGAATCAATCAGCCCCAGCATTTT
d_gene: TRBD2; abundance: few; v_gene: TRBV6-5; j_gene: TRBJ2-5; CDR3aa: CASRPAGGPQETQYF; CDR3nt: TGTGCCAGCAGGCCAGCGGGGGGCCCCCAAGAGACCCAGTACTTC
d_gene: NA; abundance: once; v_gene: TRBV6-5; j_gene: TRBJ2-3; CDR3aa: CASSSEFTDTQYF; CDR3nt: TGTGCCAGCAGTTCGGAGTTCACAGATACGCAGTATTTT
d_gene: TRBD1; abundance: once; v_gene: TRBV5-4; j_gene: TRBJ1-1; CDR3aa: CASSSDDRGTEAFF; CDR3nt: TGTGCCAGCAGCTCGGATGACAGGGGAACTGAAGCTTTCTTT
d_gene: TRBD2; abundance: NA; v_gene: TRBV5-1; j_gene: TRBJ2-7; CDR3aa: CASSLVAGAPYEQYF; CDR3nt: TGCGCCAGCAGCTTGGTAGCGGGAGCTCCCTACGAGCAGTACTTC
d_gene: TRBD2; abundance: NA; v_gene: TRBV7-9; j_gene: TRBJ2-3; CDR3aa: CASSVSLSGSRTDTQYF; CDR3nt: TGTGCCAGCAGCGTAAGTCTCAGCGGGAGCCGGACAGATACGCAGTATTTT
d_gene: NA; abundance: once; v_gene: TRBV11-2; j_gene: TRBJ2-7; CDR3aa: CASSLMGGEQYF; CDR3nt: TGTGCCAGCAGCTTAATGGGAGGCGAGCAGTACTTC
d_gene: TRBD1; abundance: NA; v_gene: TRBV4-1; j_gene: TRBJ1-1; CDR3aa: CASSHTLGQGNTEAFF; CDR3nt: TGCGCCAGCAGCCATACCCTGGGACAGGGGAACACTGAAGCTTTCTTT
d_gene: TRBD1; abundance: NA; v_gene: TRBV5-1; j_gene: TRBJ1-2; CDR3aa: CASSLDRDRGYTF; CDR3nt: TGCGCCAGCAGCTTAGACAGGGACCGTGGCTACACCTTC
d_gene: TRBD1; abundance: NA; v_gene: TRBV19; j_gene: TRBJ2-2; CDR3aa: CASSPGTGWAGELFF; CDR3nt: TGTGCCAGTAGTCCGGGGACAGGGTGGGCCGGGGAGCTGTTTTTT
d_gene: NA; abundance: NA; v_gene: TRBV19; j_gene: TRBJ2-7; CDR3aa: CASSMQVSSYEQYF; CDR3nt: TGTGCCAGTAGTATGCAGGTCAGCTCCTACGAGCAGTACTTC